This TCR beta chain was profiled in a study of blood T cell repertoires in COVID-19. About the research overall: Samples came from the United States, Italy and Spain, spanning acute and convalescent COVID-19. T cells, B-cell-depleted T cells, or PBMCs provided the cDNA or gDNA that served as material.

This clone was detected once. Under the authors' procedure: The assay estimated nucleated cells by amplifying reference gene primers. Profiled with immunoSEQ multiplex PCR; TCRdb holds only in-frame clones, not every one. V, J and clone size are taken as reported in that table, and D and trimming were inferred from the DNA itself. The sample lists 75,000 to 100,000 clones, around 90% occurring once. The sequenced sample was peripheral blood. This sequence originates from a man between 65 and 85 years old with acute or convalescent COVID-19.

CDR3 region: CASSRGQFLTIYF. The CDR3 DNA is TGTGCCAGCAGCCGGGGACAGTTTTTGACCATATATTTT. V usage is TRBV14 and J usage is TRBJ1-3; 7 bases line up with TRBD1. The CDR3 length is 13 residues. V dropped 4 bases and J dropped 10; count of bases not matched to a gene: 7. The germline V gene encodes CDR1 SGHDN and CDR2 FVKESK. Filled out from reference TRBV14 and TRBJ1-3, the complete variable domain reads EAGVTQFPSHSVIEKGQTVTLRCDPISGHDNLYWYRRVMGKEIKFLLHFVKESKQDESGMPNNRFLAERTGGTYSTLKVQPAELEDSGVYFCASSRGQFLTIYFGEGSWLTVV.